The clone carrying this T cell receptor (beta chain) was seen at least ten times. Antigen specificity is unknown. Sorting produced populations that all topped 95% purity. These data belong to a study of beta chain features in type 1 diabetes. Overall study results and limits: Unsettled here was the matter of whether HLA type influences TCRB rearrangement. Naive, central memory and Treg TCRB repertoires seemed to resemble each other more closely in patients than they did in healthy donors. Moderately but significantly shorter TCRB CDR3s were found in Type 1 diabetes patients in all four CD4+ subsets. Fewer insertions but more deletions were seen at VDJ junctions in type 1 diabetes patients.

CDR3 length: 15 amino acids. Germline values: CDR1 MDHEN, CDR2 SYDVKM. V was cut by 2 bases and J by 2 bases, with 12 bases left in between. Expressed TCRB transcripts were sequenced after all isolated RNA was converted to cDNA. The data were produced by immunoSEQ multiplex PCR, yet TCRdb's version contains in-frame clones alone and is incomplete. The data contain about 170,000 clones, roughly 8% of them singletons. This sequence was found in a woman aged 40-49 years with type 1 diabetes. Sequenced input: central memory CD4+ T cells from blood. V is TRBV28 and J is TRBJ2-5; possible D gene TRBD2, 6 bases. CDR3 in DNA: TGTGCCAGCAGTTTAAGGGGAGGTTCTCAAGAGACCCAGTACTTC. Its protein product is CASSLRGGSQETQYF.